A single sample is the source of the 6 T cell receptor beta chains below, sequenced in a study of T cell changes during pregnancy in multiple sclerosis. Here immunoSEQ multiplex PCR was the method, and the copy in TCRdb shows in-frame clones only, minus some. The sample lists about 73,000 clones; almost 90% were seen once. Sequences were derived from peripheral blood, sampled after pregnancy. All receptors derive from a female donor in good health, enrolled as a control in a pregnancy study.

The rearrangement uses TRBV19 and TRBJ2-7; D is possibly TRBD2 (5 bases). V lost 3 bases and J 4 bases, leaving 13 bases between the germline ends. This CDR3 region has 14 residues. Germline values: CDR1 LNHDA, CDR2 SQIVND (reference sequence). This CDR3 is CASSIPGKEYEQYF. CDR3 in DNA: TGTGCCAGTAGTATTCCCGGGAAAGAGTACGAGCAGTACTTC.

The genes are TRBV19 and TRBJ1-2; the match to TRBD1 covers 8 bases. The CDR3 contains 15 residues. From germline, CDR1 is LNHDA and CDR2 SQIVND (reference sequence). V dropped 4 bases and J dropped 6; count of bases not matched to a gene: 10. CDR3 nucleotide sequence: TGTGCCAGTAGTAGTCGCTTGGCAGGGGGCGATGGCTACACCTTC. This encodes CASSSRLAGGDGYTF.

This rearrangement joins TRBV19 to TRBJ2-3, with D unresolved. The CDR3 runs to 11 residues. Germline V CDR1 and CDR2: LNHDA, SQIVND (reference sequence). Trimming took off 8 bases at V and 5 bases at J, with 8 bases between the two ends. The CDR3 region has the DNA TGTGCCAGTTTAGTCGGAGATACGCAGTATTTT. As protein: CASLVGDTQYF.

The CDR3 sequence is CASRDGQGEFF. CDR3 DNA: TGTGCCAGCAGGGATGGACAGGGCGAGTTCTTC. The gene calls are TRBV6-1 and TRBJ2-1; 8 bases agree with TRBD1. The V and J ends lost 6 bases and 14 bases, in that order; junction bases with no gene match: 6. In germline, CDR1 is MNHNS, CDR2 SASEGT. The CDR3 has 11 residues.

This clone occurred once. The gene calls are TRBV7-2 and TRBJ1-1, with TRBD1 matching over 10 bases. The CDR3 loop spans 13 amino acids. Germline CDR1 is SGHTA and CDR2 is FQGNSA. V lost 6 bases to trimming and J lost 4 bases; unmatched junction nucleotides: 2. The CDR3 loop is CASRRQGATEAFF. CDR3 bases: TGTGCCAGCAGGAGACAGGGGGCCACTGAAGCTTTCTTT.

The chain has TRBV4-1 and TRBJ2-3; D is possibly TRBD2 (6 bases). V lost 4 bases and J 7 bases, leaving 15 bases between the germline ends. The CDR3 has 14 residues. CDR1 and CDR2 (germline): MGHRA, YSYEKL. Here the CDR3 DNA reads TGCGCCAGCAGCCTAGGTTGGGACTCCAATACGCAGTATTTT. Translated: CASSLGWDSNTQYF.